The TCR beta chain under discussion was sequenced for a study of post-analysis software for immune sequencing data. Study findings and constraints: TRBV5-6, TRBV5-1 and TRBV20-1 belonged to a set of roughly five TRBV segments that were more frequent in patients than controls.

This clonotype was counted a few times. Antigen unknown. Trimming pared 1 base from V and 0 bases from J, leaving 29 bases between. CDR1 SGHVS and CDR2 FQNEAQ come from the germline V gene. CDR3 length equals 22 residues. Carried by the TCR beta cDNA libraries were unique molecular identifiers. TCRdb itself ran the PCR reads through MiXCR, one entry per CDR3 protein. Of around 400,000 distinct CDR3 sequences in the sample, around 37% were seen once. The chain carries TRBV7-8 and TRBJ2-3, with D possibly being TRBD2 (7 bases). Sequences were obtained from blood. The source is a girl aged 10 to 17 with multiple sclerosis. Here the CDR3 DNA reads TGTGCCAGCAGCTTAGAGCCCCCCGGGGGGCCCCAAGGCGCCGTAAGCACAGATACGCAGTATTTT. Its translation is CASSLEPPGGPQGAVSTDTQYF.